The 16 T cell receptor beta chains given below trace back to one sample, sequenced in a study of CD8+CD57+ T cells in acquired aplastic anemia. Both TCR beta VDJ combination and CDR3 sequence profiling were carried out. Genomic DNA was the template for this profiling. MiXCR, run by TCRdb on the reads, gives a single entry per CDR3 protein. Of approximately 170,000 distinct CDR3 sequences in the sample, 50% to 75% are singletons; the top ten hold less than 55%. The source material was sorted CD4+, CD8+, or CD8+CD57+ T cells (not recorded which) from PBMCs. The receptors originated from a human donor in good health.

The chain joins TRBV20-1 to TRBJ1-2, with D tentatively TRBD1 (6 bases). Germline V gene sequence: CDR1 DFQATT, CDR2 SNEGSKA (reference sequence). V shed 5 bases and J shed 8 bases, with 12 bases lying between them. The CDR3 loop spans 11 amino acids. The DNA for the CDR3 is TGCAGTGCTGTCAGGGGTGAGGGCTACACCTTC. It yields the protein CSAVRGEGYTF.

The chain couples TRBV7-8 to TRBJ1-2, with 11 bases fitting TRBD1. CDR1 SGHVS and CDR2 FQNEAQ come from the germline V gene. Losses at the gene ends were 1 base for V and 8 bases for J; bases not matched to a gene: 9. The CDR3 is made up of 16 amino acids. This chain's CDR3 is CASSLDSGQGANGYTF. CDR3 DNA: TGTGCCAGCAGCTTAGATAGCGGACAGGGGGCTAACGGCTACACCTTC.

J is TRBJ1-2 and V is TRBV7-9; TRBD1 aligns across 8 bases. CDR1 SEHNR and CDR2 FQNEAQ come from the germline V gene (reference sequence). The CDR3 consists of 17 residues. The trim removed 5 bases at V and 3 bases at J, leaving 14 bases unmatched. CDR3 DNA: TGTGCCAGCAGCCTCCAGAAAACAGGGGGTGGGGACTATGGCTACACCTTC. It codes for CASSLQKTGGGDYGYTF.

J is TRBJ2-5 and V is TRBV20-1, with 10 bases lining up with TRBD2. The trim removed 1 base at V and 5 bases at J, leaving 10 bases unmatched. Germline CDR1 reads DFQATT; CDR2 reads SNEGSKA (reference sequence). The CDR3 sequence is 16 residues long. CDR3 in DNA: TGCAGTGCTAGAGCTGTGGCTAGCGGGAGTTTGGAGACCCAGTACTTC. Its protein is CSARAVASGSLETQYF.

This sequence joins TRBV15 and TRBJ2-1; perhaps TRBD1 as D (6 bases). V lost 6 bases to trimming and J lost 6 bases, with 12 bases between them. Germline CDR1 LNHNV, CDR2 YYDKDF (reference sequence). The CDR3 loop spans 13 amino acids. The CDR3 here is CATRQGEGNEQFF. CDR3 nucleotides: TGTGCCACCAGACAGGGTGAGGGCAATGAGCAGTTCTTC.

The V gene is TRBV24-1, the J gene TRBJ2-3; D perhaps matches TRBD2 (5 bases). V was trimmed by 4 bases and J by 0 bases, leaving 7 bases between them. This CDR3 comprises 14 residues. In germline, CDR1 is KGHDR, CDR2 SFDVKD. DNA for the CDR3: TGTGCCACCAGTGACCGGGGAAGCACAGATACGCAGTATTTT. Its protein is CATSDRGSTDTQYF.

This clonotype was seen at least ten times. The chain couples TRBV20-1 to TRBJ2-7; D unresolved. CDR3 length equals 12 residues. The V gene's germline CDR1 is DFQATT and CDR2 SNEGSKA (reference sequence). V was cut by 3 bases and J by 5 bases, with 11 bases left in between. The CDR3 sequence is CSASPVADEQYF. As DNA, the CDR3 is TGCAGTGCTAGTCCCGTTGCTGACGAGCAGTACTTC.

The chain is built from TRBV11-2 and TRBJ2-3; the D gene is possibly TRBD1 (6 bases). V was pared by 2 bases and J by 4 bases, with 13 bases between. This CDR3 comprises 15 residues. Germline CDR1 is SGHAT and CDR2 is FQNNGV. The CDR3 is CASSLNPQGSDTQYF. The CDR3 bases are TGTGCCAGCAGCTTAAACCCACAGGGTTCAGATACGCAGTATTTT.

This rearrangement joins TRBV5-1 to TRBJ2-3; 7 nucleotides align to TRBD1. The CDR3 is 16 residues long. The V gene end was trimmed by 3 bases and the J gene end by 0 bases; junction bases not matched to a gene: 7. CDR1 is SGHRS, CDR2 YFSETQ, per germline. The CDR3 region is CASSSDRIFSTDTQYF. In DNA form, the CDR3 reads TGCGCCAGCAGCTCGGACAGGATATTTAGCACAGATACGCAGTATTTT. The whole variable domain, remainder taken from reference TRBV5-1 and TRBJ2-3, is KAGVTQTPRYLIKTRGQQVTLSCSPISGHRSVSWYQQTPGQGLQFLFEYFSETQRNKGNFPGRFSGRQFSNSRSEMNVSTLELGDSALYLCASSSDRIFSTDTQYFGPGTRLTVL.

The chain uses TRBV19 and TRBJ2-5; D might be TRBD2 (5 bases). The length of the CDR3 is 15 residues. Germline lookup yields CDR1 LNHDA and CDR2 SQIVND (reference sequence). Trimming took off 3 bases at V and 2 bases at J, with 13 bases between the two ends. CDR3 sequence: CASSIFGVSQETQYF. CDR3 DNA sequence: TGTGCCAGTAGTATCTTCGGGGTCTCTCAAGAGACCCAGTACTTC.

The V call is TRBV7-3, the J call TRBJ2-5; D is perhaps TRBD1 or TRBD2 (5 bases each). The CDR3 has 15 amino acids. V dropped 2 bases and J dropped 5 bases, with 15 bases sitting between them. Germline-derived CDR1 and CDR2 are SGHTA and FQGTGA. The CDR3 region is CASSLEAGRFETQYF. CDR3 sequence (DNA): TGTGCCAGCAGCTTAGAGGCAGGGAGATTCGAGACCCAGTACTTC.

This rearrangement joins TRBV2 to TRBJ1-6; TRBD1 agrees at 7 bases. The V segment lost 6 bases and the J segment 6 bases; nucleotides outside the gene matches: 8. The CDR3 extends over 15 amino acids. The V gene's germline CDR1 is SNHLY and CDR2 FYNNEI. This CDR3 reads CASRIRDSRNSPLHF. The CDR3 nucleotides read TGTGCCAGCAGGATCCGGGACAGCCGTAATTCACCCCTCCACTTT. The entire variable domain, with the rest obtained from reference TRBV2 and TRBJ1-6, is as follows: EPEVTQTPSHQVTQMGQEVILRCVPISNHLYFYWYRQILGQKVEFLVSFYNNEISEKSEIFDDQFSVERPDGSNFTLKIRSTKLEDSAMYFCASRIRDSRNSPLHFGNGTRLTVT.

V and J are TRBV20-1 and TRBJ1-1; TRBD1 might be the D (5 bases). Germline loops: CDR1 DFQATT, CDR2 SNEGSKA (reference sequence). The CDR3 sequence is 12 residues long. Between the trimmed V and J ends, which lost 5 bases and 2 bases, there was a span of 9 bases. This chain's CDR3 is CSAGTVNTEAFF. In DNA form, the CDR3 reads TGCAGTGCTGGGACGGTCAACACTGAAGCTTTCTTT.

This chain connects TRBV24-1 to TRBJ2-1; no firm D call. The germline CDR1 and CDR2 sequences are KGHDR and SFDVKD. The ends were cut back, 10 bases at V and 0 bases at J, with 6 bases in the middle. The CDR3 extends over 12 amino acids. The CDR3 loop reads CATRSSYNEQFF. The CDR3 DNA reads as TGTGCCACTAGGAGCTCCTACAATGAGCAGTTCTTC.

The chain combines TRBV15 with TRBJ2-1; the match to TRBD1 covers 10 bases. This CDR3 has 13 amino acids. Unmatched junction bases numbered 7, after V lost 3 bases and J lost 14 bases. Germline CDR1 is LNHNV and CDR2 is YYDKDF (reference sequence). The DNA for the CDR3 is TGTGCCACCAGCAGGGGCGGACAGGGGGGAAAGTTCTTC. This codes for CATSRGGQGGKFF. The full variable domain, rest sourced from reference TRBV15 and TRBJ2-1, is DAMVIQNPRYQVTQFGKPVTLSCSQTLNHNVMYWYQQKSSQAPKLLFHYYDKDFNNEADTPDNFQSRRPNTSFCFLDIRSPGLGDTAMYLCATSRGGQGGKFFGPGTRLTVL.

The chain joins TRBV7-2 to TRBJ1-1; unclear D gene. The V end lost 5 bases, the J end lost 2 bases, and 12 bases lay between the germline ends. The germline V gene has CDR1 SGHTA and CDR2 FQGNSA. The CDR3 totals 14 residues. The CDR3 protein is CASSAGRINTEAFF. Here the CDR3 DNA reads TGTGCCAGCAGCGCCGGACGGATAAACACTGAAGCTTTCTTT.